Below are 18 T cell receptor beta chains sequenced from a single sample in a study of shared clonotypes between healthy human individuals (dated by TCRdb to about 2020). The library was generated by the immunoSEQ multiplex PCR assay. TCRdb's version of the immuneACCESS table is confined to in-frame rearrangements and falls short of the full clone set. An unresolved V gene accounts for under half of the shortfall where checked; the remainder is of unknown origin. This sample gives 1 million to 1.3 million clones in total; more than 75% of them show up just once. The ten top clones hold roughly 0.55% of the sample. The specimen sequenced was memory CD4+ T cells from PBMCs. The label giving this sample's cell subset or site can be read as: CD45RA-negative fraction. The origin of the receptors is a man between 18 and 35 years old in good health. Some clones in this sample may be carry-over from other donors' samples.

The chain recombines TRBV7-9 with TRBJ1-6, with D possibly being TRBD1 (5 bases). CDR1 and CDR2 (germline): SEHNR, FQNEAQ (reference sequence). The CDR3 is 15 residues long. The germline V and J ends were trimmed by 3 bases and 10 bases, with 16 bases remaining between them. The CDR3 region is CASSFNGLGVSPLHF. CDR3 nucleotide sequence: TGTGCCAGCAGCTTTAACGGCCTAGGGGTATCACCCCTCCACTTT.

The chain carries TRBV27 and TRBJ2-7; TRBD2 agrees at 11 bases. Germline assignment: CDR1 MNHEY and CDR2 SMNVEV (reference sequence). The CDR3 consists of 15 residues. After removal of 2 bases from V and 4 bases from J, the junction contained 4 bases not matched to a gene. This CDR3 reads CASSLKLAGVYEQYF. The CDR3 DNA sequence: TGTGCCAGCAGTTTAAAACTAGCGGGAGTGTACGAGCAGTACTTC.

On this clone itself: Other DNA sequences in this specimen translate into the identical CDR3. The chain carries TRBV7-9 and TRBJ2-2; D gene ambiguous. CDR1 SEHNR and CDR2 FQNEAQ come from the germline V gene (reference sequence). The CDR3 length is 14 residues. V was cut by 0 bases and J by 2 bases, with 4 bases left in between. The CDR3, as DNA: TGTGCCAGCAGCTTAGCACCAAACACCGGGGAGCTGTTTTTT. It is translated as CASSLAPNTGELFF.

For this clone: This likely reflects a read error, since a far larger clone is one base away. V gene TRBV9 combines with J gene TRBJ1-2, with no clear D. Per germline, CDR1 SGDLS and CDR2 YYNGEE. This CDR3 spans 13 amino acids. CDR3 DNA: TGTGCCAGCACCGGCGGGGATTTTAATGGCTACATCTTC. This encodes CASTGGDFNGYIF. The full variable domain, in which reference TRBV9 and TRBJ1-2 provide the parts outside the CDR3, is DSGVTQTPKHLITATGQRVTLRCSPRSGDLSVYWYQQSLDQGLQFLIQYYNGEERAKGNILERFSAQQFPDLHSELNLSSLELGDSALYFCASTGGDFNGYIFGSGTRLTVV.

The chain joins TRBV19 to TRBJ2-2, with D uncertain. The CDR3 totals 15 residues. Trimming took 1 base from V and 0 from J, leaving 6 bases between them. CDR1 is LNHDA and CDR2 is SQIVND in the germline V gene (reference sequence). For the CDR3, the DNA is TGTGCCAGTAGTATAGGCTACGCGAACACCGGGGAGCTGTTTTTT. Its protein product is CASSIGYANTGELFF.

The chain combines TRBV5-1 with TRBJ2-1, with 8 bases that match TRBD1. Germline values: CDR1 SGHRS, CDR2 YFSETQ. Losses at the gene ends were 6 bases for V and 2 bases for J; bases not matched to a gene: 7. This CDR3 contains 15 residues. The CDR3 is CASKRVTGAYNEQFF. DNA for the CDR3: TGCGCCAGCAAGAGAGTGACAGGGGCCTACAATGAGCAGTTCTTC.

This clone was counted a few times. The sample contains more than one DNA sequence encoding this CDR3. The V gene is TRBV28, the J gene TRBJ1-4; no clear D. The length of the CDR3 is 12 residues. V lost 2 bases and J 2 bases, leaving 0 bases between the germline ends. Germline V gene data show CDR1 as MDHEN and CDR2 as SYDVKM. The CDR3 nucleotides read TGTGCCAGCAGTTTAACTAATGAAAAACTGTTTTTT. Its protein product is CASSLTNEKLFF.

V usage is TRBV20-1 and J usage is TRBJ2-5; possible D gene TRBD2, 5 bases. Germline V gene lookup returns CDR1 DFQATT and CDR2 SNEGSKA (reference sequence). Trimming removed 5 bases from V and 6 bases from J, with 10 bases in between. The CDR3 has 11 residues. DNA for the CDR3: TGCAGTGCTTTACTAGGCCAGACCCAGTACTTC. Translation gives CSALLGQTQYF.

The chain employs TRBV5-1 and TRBJ2-1; D might be TRBD1 (5 bases). This CDR3 comprises 14 residues. V was clipped by 4 bases and J by 8 bases, with 16 bases between them. In germline, CDR1 is SGHRS, CDR2 YFSETQ. CDR3: CASSPTPLGDEQFF. The CDR3 DNA is TGCGCCAGCAGCCCCACCCCCCTAGGGGATGAGCAGTTCTTC.

This clone was seen a few times. This chain joins TRBV28 and TRBJ2-1, with D perhaps TRBD1 (6 bases). CDR1 is MDHEN, CDR2 SYDVKM, per germline. The CDR3 has 13 amino acids. Deletions cut 10 bases from V and 1 base from J, with 11 bases between. CDR3 in amino acids: CAIGTSSYNEQFF. In DNA form, the CDR3 reads TGTGCCATCGGGACATCATCCTACAATGAGCAGTTCTTC.

This clone was found once. This chain uses TRBV6-5 with TRBJ2-3; D is possibly TRBD1 (6 bases). The CDR3 runs 14 residues. Germline V gene sequence: CDR1 MNHEY, CDR2 SVGAGI. V was cut by 5 bases and J by 2 bases, with 11 bases left in between. The CDR3 DNA follows: TGTGCCAGCAGTGACAGGATGATCACAGATACGCAGTATTTT. Translation gives CASSDRMITDTQYF.

This clone has only a few counts. The sample contains more than one DNA sequence encoding this CDR3. J is TRBJ2-2 and V is TRBV29-1; D unresolved. The CDR3 is 12 amino acids. V shed 7 bases and J shed 4 bases, with 10 bases lying between them. The germline V gene encodes CDR1 SQVTM and CDR2 ANQGSEA. CDR3 region: CSAGVSTGELFF. DNA of the CDR3: TGCAGCGCTGGGGTTTCCACCGGGGAGCTGTTTTTT.

This clone was found many times. The chain carries TRBV7-2 and TRBJ2-7, with 10 bases lining up with TRBD2. The V gene's germline CDR1 is SGHTA and CDR2 FQGNSA. The J segment lost 3 bases and the V segment lost 1 base, leaving 6 bases of the junction unmatched. The CDR3 runs to 16 residues. In DNA form, the CDR3 reads TGTGCCAGCAGCTTAGGTGCTAGCGGGAGTGTCTACGAGCAGTACTTC. It encodes CASSLGASGSVYEQYF.

The genes are TRBV5-4 and TRBJ2-5; 8 bases are a match to TRBD1. Germline CDR1 SGHNT, CDR2 YYREEE (reference sequence). The CDR3 sequence is 14 residues long. V shed 3 bases, J shed 3 bases, and the junction held 4 bases outside the gene matches. The CDR3 nucleotides are TGTGCCAGCAGCTCGACAGGGGACAAAGAGACCCAGTACTTC. Translation: CASSSTGDKETQYF.

This chain uses TRBV5-1 with TRBJ2-1; 9 bases agree with TRBD2. The V segment lost 0 bases and the J segment 4 bases; nucleotides outside the gene matches: 5. From germline, CDR1 is SGHRS and CDR2 YFSETQ. The CDR3 contains 16 residues. The CDR3 reads CASSLEASGIYNEQFF. CDR3 in DNA: TGCGCCAGCAGCTTGGAGGCTAGCGGGATTTACAATGAGCAGTTCTTC.

The chain has TRBV15 and TRBJ1-1; D is unresolved. The CDR3 is made up of 18 amino acids. Germline V gives CDR1 LNHNV, CDR2 YYDKDF (reference sequence). V lost 1 base and J 0 bases, leaving 18 bases between the germline ends. CDR3 region: CATSRGVRPSDMNTEAFF. CDR3 sequence (DNA): TGTGCCACCAGCAGAGGTGTCCGTCCTTCGGATATGAACACTGAAGCTTTCTTT.

V gene TRBV7-2 combines with J gene TRBJ1-3; 9 nucleotides line up with TRBD1. This CDR3 region has 16 residues. CDR1 SGHTA and CDR2 FQGNSA come from the germline V gene. J lost 4 bases, V lost 5 bases, and 9 bases had no gene match. The chain's CDR3 is CASSPVGTGSGNTIYF. The DNA of the CDR3 is TGTGCCAGCAGCCCAGTAGGGACAGGGTCCGGAAACACCATATATTTT.

About this clone: One junction end disagrees with the germline gene, perhaps due to a read error. Here the CDR3 reads CASRGGPGGYTF. The DNA of the CDR3 is TGTGCAAGCAGGGGAGGGCCGGGTGGCTACACCTTC. This sequence joins TRBV13 and TRBJ1-2; D may be TRBD1 (6 bases). This CDR3 spans 12 amino acids. The V gene's germline CDR1 is PRHDT and CDR2 FYEKMQ (reference sequence).